This record looks at one TCR beta chain sequence and its context. This sample is part of a study of shared clonotypes between healthy human individuals. Sequencing used immunoSEQ multiplex PCR; TCRdb keeps in-frame clones, though not all of them. The sample records under 1,100,000 clones, approximately 80% being singletons. Material: memory CD4+ T cells from PBMCs. Subset specified: CD45RA-negative fraction. The clonotype originates from a young man in good health. Some clones in this sample may be carry-over from other donors' samples.

Here the CDR3 DNA reads TGCGCCAGCAGCCTCGCGGCAGGGGGCAAGCAGTACTTC. Amino acid sequence: CASSLAAGGKQYF. V gene TRBV10-1 combines with J gene TRBJ2-7; the match to TRBD1 covers 8 bases. V was pared by 6 bases and J by 8 bases, with 9 bases of the junction left unmatched. This CDR3 is built from 13 residues. Germline V CDR1 and CDR2: WNHNN, SYGVQD (reference sequence).